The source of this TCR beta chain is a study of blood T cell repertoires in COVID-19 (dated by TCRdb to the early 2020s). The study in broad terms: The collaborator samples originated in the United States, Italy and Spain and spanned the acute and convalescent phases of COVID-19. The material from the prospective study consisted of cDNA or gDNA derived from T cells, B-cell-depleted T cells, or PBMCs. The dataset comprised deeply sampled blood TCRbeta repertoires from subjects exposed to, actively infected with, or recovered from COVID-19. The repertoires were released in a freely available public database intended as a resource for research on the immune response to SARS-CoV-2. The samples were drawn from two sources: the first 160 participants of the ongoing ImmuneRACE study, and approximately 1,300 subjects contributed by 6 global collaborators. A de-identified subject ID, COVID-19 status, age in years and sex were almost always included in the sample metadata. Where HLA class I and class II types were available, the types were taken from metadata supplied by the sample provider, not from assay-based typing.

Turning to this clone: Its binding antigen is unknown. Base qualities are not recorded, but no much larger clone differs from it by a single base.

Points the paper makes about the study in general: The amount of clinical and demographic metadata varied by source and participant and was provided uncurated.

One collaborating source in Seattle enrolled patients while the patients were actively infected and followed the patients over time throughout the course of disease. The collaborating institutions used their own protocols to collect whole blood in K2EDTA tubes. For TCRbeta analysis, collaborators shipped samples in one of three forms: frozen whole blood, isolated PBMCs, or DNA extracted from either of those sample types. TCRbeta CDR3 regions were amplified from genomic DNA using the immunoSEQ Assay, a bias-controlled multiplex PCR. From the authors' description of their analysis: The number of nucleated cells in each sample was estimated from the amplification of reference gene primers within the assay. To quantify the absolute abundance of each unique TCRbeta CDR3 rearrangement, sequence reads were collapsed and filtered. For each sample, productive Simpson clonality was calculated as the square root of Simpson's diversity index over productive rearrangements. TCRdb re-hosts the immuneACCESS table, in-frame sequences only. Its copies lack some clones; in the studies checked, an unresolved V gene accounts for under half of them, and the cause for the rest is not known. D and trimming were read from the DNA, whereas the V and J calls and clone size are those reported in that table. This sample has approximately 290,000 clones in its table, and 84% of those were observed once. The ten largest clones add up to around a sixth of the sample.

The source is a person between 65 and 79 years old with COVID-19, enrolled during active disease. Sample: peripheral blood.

The DNA is as follows: TGTGCCAGCAGCTCGACAGGGGGCGATGGCTACACCTTC. It specifies CASSSTGGDGYTF. The sequence joins TRBV7-9 to TRBJ1-2; TRBD1 agrees with 10 junctional bases. The CDR3 sequence holds 13 residues, the cysteine and phenylalanine included. Here the CDR3 DNA is all that survives: 39 bases in frame from base 1. V is pruned by 4 bases and J by 6 bases, leaving 2 bases of the junction without a gene match. Per the germline V gene (reference sequence), SEHNR is the CDR1 and FQNEAQ is the CDR2.